This entry lists 9 T cell receptor beta chains sequenced from one sample in a study of T cell changes during pregnancy in multiple sclerosis. Clones were sequenced by immunoSEQ multiplex PCR, and TCRdb holds only the in-frame ones, with some missing. This table has 45,000 to 65,000 clones, about 92% appearing once. This sample comprised CD4+ T cells from peripheral blood mononuclear cells, obtained after pregnancy. The receptors were gathered from a female donor with multiple sclerosis, enrolled in a pregnancy study.

The chain couples TRBV30 to TRBJ2-7; D might be TRBD1 (5 bases). Germline CDR1 reads GTSNPN; CDR2 reads SVGIG (reference sequence). The CDR3 contains 14 residues. The V end lost 3 bases, the J end lost 7 bases, and 19 bases lay between the germline ends. CDR3 sequence (DNA): TGTGCCTGGAGAAGGACAAGCAGCTCGAGGGAGCAGTACTTC. Translating gives CAWRRTSSSREQYF. The full variable domain, in which reference TRBV30 and TRBJ2-7 provide the parts outside the CDR3, is SQTIHQWPATLVQPVGSPLSLECTVEGTSNPNLYWYRQAAGRGLQLLFYSVGIGQISSEVPQNLSASRPQDRQFILSSKKLLLSDSGFYLCAWRRTSSSREQYFGPGTRLTVT.

This rearrangement joins TRBV18 to TRBJ2-5, with 8 positions matching TRBD1. V dropped 3 bases and J dropped 5; count of bases not matched to a gene: 2. There are 13 residues in the CDR3. From germline, CDR1 is KGHSH and CDR2 LQKENI. The chain's CDR3 is CASSPGQAETQYF. CDR3 DNA: TGTGCCAGCTCACCGGGACAGGCGGAGACCCAGTACTTC.

The V and J genes are TRBV11-2 and TRBJ2-2; 10 bases are shared with TRBD1. The length of the CDR3 is 16 residues. CDR1 SGHAT and CDR2 FQNNGV come from the germline V gene. The V gene end was trimmed by 1 base and the J gene end by 4 bases; junction bases not matched to a gene: 3. The CDR3 region has the DNA TGTGCCAGCAGCTTAGGACAGGGGGCGCGCACCGGGGAGCTGTTTTTT. It codes for CASSLGQGARTGELFF.

This chain links TRBV28 with TRBJ1-5, with 9 bases fitting TRBD1. The CDR3 has 17 residues. Germline CDR1 MDHEN, CDR2 SYDVKM. V was clipped by 1 base and J by 4 bases; unmatched bases: 8. CDR3 DNA: TGTGCCAGCAGTTTATTAGGGGGGGGGACAGGGAATCAGCCCCAGCATTTT. Amino acid sequence: CASSLLGGGTGNQPQHF.

J is TRBJ2-7 and V is TRBV7-2; 10 nucleotides agree with TRBD2. Trimming removed 5 bases from V and 0 bases from J; junction bases left unmatched: 1. The CDR3 length is 14 residues. CDR1 SGHTA and CDR2 FQGNSA come from the germline V gene. The CDR3 DNA sequence: TGTGCCAGCAGCACTAGCGGGGTCTCCTACGAGCAGTACTTC. Amino acids: CASSTSGVSYEQYF. The whole variable domain, remainder taken from reference TRBV7-2 and TRBJ2-7, is GAGVSQSPSNKVTEKGKDVELRCDPISGHTALYWYRQSLGQGLEFLIYFQGNSAPDKSGLPSDRFSAERTGGSVSTLTIQRTQQEDSAVYLCASSTSGVSYEQYFGPGTRLTVT.

CDR3 residues: CASTRLAGGDNEQFF. In DNA, the CDR3 is TGTGCCAGCACGAGATTAGCGGGAGGGGACAATGAGCAGTTCTTC. V gene TRBV19 combines with J gene TRBJ2-1; 11 nucleotides match TRBD2. Germline V gene data show CDR1 as LNHDA and CDR2 as SQIVND (reference sequence). Germline trimming cut 9 bases from V and 5 bases from J; bases unmatched to any gene: 9. The CDR3 is 15 residues long.

This chain connects TRBV4-2 to TRBJ2-5; 10 bases are a match to TRBD2. Germline CDR1 is LGHNA and CDR2 is YNFKEQ. The CDR3 is made up of 16 amino acids. J lost 4 bases, V lost 0 bases, and 5 bases had no gene match. The chain's CDR3 is CASSQDTSGISETQYF. The CDR3 nucleotides are TGTGCCAGCAGCCAAGACACTAGCGGGATTTCAGAGACCCAGTACTTC.

This chain uses TRBV7-9 with TRBJ2-7; no definite D call. The CDR3 length is 14 residues. V dropped 0 bases and J dropped 3 bases, with 9 bases sitting between them. The germline CDR1 and CDR2 sequences are SEHNR and FQNEAQ (reference sequence). CDR3 bases: TGTGCCAGCAGCTTAGCGACAAGTTTCTACGAGCAGTACTTC. It translates to CASSLATSFYEQYF.

The J gene is TRBJ2-7, the V gene TRBV11-2, with TRBD2 identical over 11 bases. Per the germline V gene, CDR1 is SGHAT and CDR2 is FQNNGV. The J segment lost 3 bases and the V segment lost 4 bases, leaving 2 bases of the junction unmatched. The CDR3 consists of 14 residues. The CDR3 sequence is CASSYTSGSYEQYF. The CDR3 nucleotides are TGTGCCAGCAGCTATACTAGCGGGAGCTACGAGCAGTACTTC.